This T cell receptor (beta chain) was sequenced in a study of T cell responses to AZD1222 COVID-19 vaccine. General study results and limits: The study sampled repertoires only after the peak T cell response. Reports indicate that nearly half of spike-specific TCRs are directed at unmutated variant regions.

V lost 4 bases, J lost 4 bases, and 2 bases stayed unmatched. The germline V gene encodes CDR1 SGHAT and CDR2 FQNNGV. The CDR3 is made up of 14 amino acids. This table comes from immunoSEQ multiplex PCR, and its TCRdb copy is limited to in-frame clones, with some not included. Of some 120,000 clones listed, approximately 90% were seen once; the top ten hold just over 7%. This clone was recorded a few times. Its antigen is unidentified. The source material was peripheral blood, sampled on day 0 of AZD1222 vaccination. The chain uses TRBV11-2 and TRBJ1-5; TRBD1 matches 9 bases. This clonotype was obtained from an adult in good health. CDR3 bases: TGTGCCAGCAGCTCACAGGGGGCTAATCAGCCCCAGCATTTT. This encodes CASSSQGANQPQHF.